The TCR beta chain under discussion was sequenced for a study of T cells in Graves' hyperthyroidism and ophthalmopathy. About the research overall: The authors collected peripheral blood at initial diagnosis, before any treatment. Findings of the study overall: Most clonotypes expanded in thyroid above 0.001 were likewise present in blood.

A few counts support this clonotype. Antigen unknown. This CDR3 has 13 residues. The ends were cut back, 1 base at V and 2 bases at J, with 6 bases in the middle. In germline, CDR1 is SGHRS, CDR2 YFSETQ. Amplified TCR beta CDR3 regions came from RNA transcripts. First-round RT-PCR of the TCR CDR3 relied on the HTBI primer set. TCRdb recomputed calls from the multiplex PCR reads with MiXCR, one row per CDR3 protein. The top ten clones hold roughly a third of a sample with more than 300,000 distinct CDR3 sequences, approximately 18% of them seen once. Uncontrolled infections, other autoimmune diseases, pregnancy or lactation led to exclusion of patients. The blood sample dates from first hyperthyroidism diagnosis, preceding any ophthalmopathy symptoms.

The V call is TRBV5-1, the J call TRBJ2-5; no definite D call. The sequencing sample was made of blood. This sequence originates from a woman in her 30s with Graves' hyperthyroidism that later progressed to Graves' ophthalmopathy. CDR3 sequence reads: CASSLRVQETQYF. In DNA form, the CDR3 reads TGCGCCAGCAGCTTGCGGGTACAAGAGACCCAGTACTTC.